This T cell receptor (beta chain) was observed in a study of neurological immune-mediated disorders. TCRdb fed the 5' RACE reads into MiXCR, producing one record per CDR3 protein. The table shows under 80,000 distinct CDR3 sequences, with roughly 3.9% occurring only once. Where libraries were unsorted, they were derived from 2 million PBMCs stored at -80 degrees C. Sequenced material: PBMCs. This TCR came from a young man with multiple sclerosis.

This chain's CDR3 is CASSPGPLYEQYF. In DNA, the CDR3 is TGTGCCAGCAGCCCCGGGCCACTCTACGAGCAGTACTTC. J is TRBJ2-7 and V is TRBV7-9, with D unresolved. Germline CDR1 reads SEHNR; CDR2 reads FQNEAQ (reference sequence). The CDR3 is made up of 13 amino acids. Trimming removed 5 bases from V and 3 bases from J, with 11 bases in between.